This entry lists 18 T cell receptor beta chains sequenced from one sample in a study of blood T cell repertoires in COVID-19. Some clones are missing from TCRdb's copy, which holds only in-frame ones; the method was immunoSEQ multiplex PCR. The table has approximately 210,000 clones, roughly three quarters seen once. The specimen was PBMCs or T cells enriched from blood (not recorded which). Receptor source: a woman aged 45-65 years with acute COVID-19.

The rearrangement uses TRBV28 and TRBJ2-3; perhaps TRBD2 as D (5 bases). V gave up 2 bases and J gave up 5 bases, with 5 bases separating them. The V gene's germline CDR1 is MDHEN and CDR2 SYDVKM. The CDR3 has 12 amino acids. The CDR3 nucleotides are TGTGCCAGCAGTTTAGGAGGAGATACGCAGTATTTT. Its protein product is CASSLGGDTQYF.

The CDR3 region has the DNA TGTGCCATCAGCTCCGGGACAGTGAACACTGAAGCTTTCTTT. It yields the protein CAISSGTVNTEAFF. The genes are TRBV10-3 and TRBJ1-1; 7 nucleotides agree with TRBD1. The germline V gene encodes CDR1 ENHRY and CDR2 SYGVKD. Trimming at V came to 6 bases and at J to 0 bases, leaving 4 bases not matched to a gene. The CDR3 runs 14 residues.

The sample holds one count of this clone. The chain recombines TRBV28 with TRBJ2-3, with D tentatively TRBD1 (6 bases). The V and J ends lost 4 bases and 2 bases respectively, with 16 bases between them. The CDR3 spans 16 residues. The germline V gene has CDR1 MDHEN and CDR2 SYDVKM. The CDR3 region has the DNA TGTGCCAGCAGTTGGTCCGGGACAACACCCACAGATACGCAGTATTTT. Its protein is CASSWSGTTPTDTQYF.

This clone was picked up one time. CDR3 loop: CASSYLPGAKNTEAFF. DNA of the CDR3: TGTGCCAGCAGTTATCTCCCAGGGGCCAAGAACACTGAAGCTTTCTTT. V is TRBV6-5 and J is TRBJ1-1, with a weak D call TRBD1 (6 bases). CDR1 and CDR2 from the germline V gene are MNHEY and SVGAGI. Trimming removed 3 bases from V and 1 base from J, with 15 bases in between. There are 16 residues in the CDR3.

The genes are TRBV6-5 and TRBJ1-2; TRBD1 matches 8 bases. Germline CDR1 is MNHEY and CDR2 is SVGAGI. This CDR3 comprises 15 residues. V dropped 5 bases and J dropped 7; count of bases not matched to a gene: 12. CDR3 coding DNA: TGTGCCAGCAGTAGCTTCGGGACAGGTGGGGGTGGCTACACCTTC. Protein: CASSSFGTGGGGYTF.

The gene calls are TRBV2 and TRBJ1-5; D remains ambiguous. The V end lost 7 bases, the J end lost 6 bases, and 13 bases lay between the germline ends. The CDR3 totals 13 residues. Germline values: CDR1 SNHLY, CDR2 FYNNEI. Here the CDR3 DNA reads TGTGCCAGCACCCCCTTCTCCGGTCAGCCCCAGCATTTT. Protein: CASTPFSGQPQHF.

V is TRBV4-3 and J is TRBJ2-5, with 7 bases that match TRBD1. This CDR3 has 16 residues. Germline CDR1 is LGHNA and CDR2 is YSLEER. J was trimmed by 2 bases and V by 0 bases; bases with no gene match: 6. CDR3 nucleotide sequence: TGCGCCAGCAGCCAAGAAGAAGGGACAGCGCAAGAGACCCAGTACTTC. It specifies CASSQEEGTAQETQYF.

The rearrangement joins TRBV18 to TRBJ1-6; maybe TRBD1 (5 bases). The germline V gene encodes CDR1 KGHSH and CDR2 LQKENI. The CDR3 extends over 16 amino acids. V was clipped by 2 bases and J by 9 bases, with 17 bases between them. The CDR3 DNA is TGTGCCAGCTCACCAGTGGACCCGAACGGGGGTTCACCCCTCCACTTT. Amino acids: CASSPVDPNGGSPLHF. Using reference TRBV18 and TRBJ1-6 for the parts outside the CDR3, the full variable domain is NAGVMQNPRHLVRRRGQEARLRCSPMKGHSHVYWYRQLPEEGLKFMVYLQKENIIDESGMPKERFSAEFPKEGPSILRIQQVVRGDSAAYFCASSPVDPNGGSPLHFGNGTRLTVT.

The CDR3 loop is CASSVGSGLTYEQYV. The CDR3 DNA follows: TGTGCCAGCAGCGTAGGTAGCGGGTTAACATACGAGCAGTACGTC. The rearrangement links TRBV9 to TRBJ2-7; TRBD2 matches 7 bases. The germline V gene encodes CDR1 SGDLS and CDR2 YYNGEE. The CDR3 covers 15 residues. V dropped 0 bases and J dropped 4; count of bases not matched to a gene: 7.

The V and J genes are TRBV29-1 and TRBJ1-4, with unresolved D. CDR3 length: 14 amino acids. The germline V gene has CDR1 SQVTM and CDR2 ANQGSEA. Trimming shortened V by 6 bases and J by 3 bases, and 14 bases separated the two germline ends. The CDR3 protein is CSVPAGRPNEKLFF. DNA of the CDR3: TGCAGCGTCCCCGCGGGTCGGCCTAATGAAAAACTGTTTTTT.

CDR3 sequence reads: CASSQGVARHEQYV. In nucleotides, the CDR3 is TGTGCCAGCAGCCAAGGGGTGGCGCGGCACGAGCAGTACGTC. V is TRBV3-1 (or the pseudogene TRBV3-2) and J is TRBJ2-7; D is undetermined. The CDR3 is 14 amino acids. Germline V gene sequence: CDR1 LGHDT, CDR2 YNNKEL (reference sequence). V dropped 1 base and J dropped 5 bases, with 12 bases sitting between them.

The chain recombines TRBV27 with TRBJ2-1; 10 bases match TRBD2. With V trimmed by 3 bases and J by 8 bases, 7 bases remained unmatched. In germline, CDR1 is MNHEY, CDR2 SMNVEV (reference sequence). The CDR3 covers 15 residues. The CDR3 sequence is CASSLISGGFDEQFF. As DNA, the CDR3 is TGTGCCAGCAGTTTGATTAGCGGGGGGTTCGATGAGCAGTTCTTC.

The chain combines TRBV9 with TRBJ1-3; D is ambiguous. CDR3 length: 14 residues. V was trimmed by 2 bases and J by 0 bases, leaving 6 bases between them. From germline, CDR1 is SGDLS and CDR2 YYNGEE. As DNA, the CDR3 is TGTGCCAGCAGCGTTTCCAGCTCTGGAAACACCATATATTTT. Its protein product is CASSVSSSGNTIYF.

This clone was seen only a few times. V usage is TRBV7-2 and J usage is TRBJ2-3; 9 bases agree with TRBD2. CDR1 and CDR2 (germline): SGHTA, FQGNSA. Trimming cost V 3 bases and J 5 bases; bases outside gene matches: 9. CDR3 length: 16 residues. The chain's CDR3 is CASSFGTSRGGDTQYF. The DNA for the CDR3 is TGTGCCAGCAGCTTCGGGACTAGCCGTGGGGGAGATACGCAGTATTTT.

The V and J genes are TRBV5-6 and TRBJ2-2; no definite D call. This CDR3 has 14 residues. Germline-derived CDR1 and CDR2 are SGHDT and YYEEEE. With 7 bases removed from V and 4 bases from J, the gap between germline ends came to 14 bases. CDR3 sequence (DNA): TGTGCCAGCGTCAGCCAGCCAGGCACCGGGGAGCTGTTTTTT. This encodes CASVSQPGTGELFF.

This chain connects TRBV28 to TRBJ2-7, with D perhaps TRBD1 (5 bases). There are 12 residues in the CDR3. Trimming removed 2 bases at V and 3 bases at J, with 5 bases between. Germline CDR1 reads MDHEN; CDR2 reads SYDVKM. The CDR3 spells CASSLRGYEQYV. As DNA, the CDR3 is TGTGCCAGCAGTTTAAGGGGCTACGAGCAGTACGTC.

The CDR3 DNA sequence: TGTGCCAGCAGCCAACCGACACAGGGTGCTAGGACACCCCTCCACTTT. It encodes CASSQPTQGARTPLHF. This chain connects TRBV3-1 (or the pseudogene TRBV3-2) to TRBJ1-6; D perhaps matches TRBD1 (6 bases). This CDR3 contains 16 residues. Germline CDR1 reads LGHDT; CDR2 reads YNNKEL (reference sequence). Trimming cost V 2 bases and J 11 bases, with 19 bases left between them.

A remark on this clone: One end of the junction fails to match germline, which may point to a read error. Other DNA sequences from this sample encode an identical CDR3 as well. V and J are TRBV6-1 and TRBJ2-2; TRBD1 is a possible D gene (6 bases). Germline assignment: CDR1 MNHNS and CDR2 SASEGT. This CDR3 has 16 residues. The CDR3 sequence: CASSEDEGVYTGELFF. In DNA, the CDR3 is TGTGCCAGCAGTGAAGATGAGGGGGTGTACACCGGGGAGTTGTTTTTT.